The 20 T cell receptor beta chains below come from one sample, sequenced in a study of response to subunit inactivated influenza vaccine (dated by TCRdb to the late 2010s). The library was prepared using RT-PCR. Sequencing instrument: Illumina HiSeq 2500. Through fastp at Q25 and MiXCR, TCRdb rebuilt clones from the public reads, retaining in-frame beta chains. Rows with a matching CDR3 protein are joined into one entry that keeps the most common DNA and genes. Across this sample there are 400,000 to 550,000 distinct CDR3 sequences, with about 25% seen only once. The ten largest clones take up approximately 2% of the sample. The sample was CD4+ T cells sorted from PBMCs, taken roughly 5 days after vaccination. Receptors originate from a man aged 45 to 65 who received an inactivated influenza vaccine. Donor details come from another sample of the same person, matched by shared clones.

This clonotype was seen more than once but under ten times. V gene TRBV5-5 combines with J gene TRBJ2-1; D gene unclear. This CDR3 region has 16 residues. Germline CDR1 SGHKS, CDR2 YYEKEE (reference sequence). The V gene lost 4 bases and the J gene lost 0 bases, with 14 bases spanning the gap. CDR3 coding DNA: TGTGCCAGCAGCCTCCACTTTCGCAGCTCCTACAATGAGCAGTTCTTC. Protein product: CASSLHFRSSYNEQFF.

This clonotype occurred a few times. The CDR3 region has the DNA TGTGCCAGTAGTATTAGTCTGGGACAGGGTGGTAATCAGCCCCAGCATTTT. The encoded protein is CASSISLGQGGNQPQHF. The chain couples TRBV19 to TRBJ1-5, with 9 positions matching TRBD1. The germline V gene encodes CDR1 LNHDA and CDR2 SQIVND (reference sequence). Trimming took 3 bases from V and 4 from J; bases not matched to a gene: 10. There are 17 residues in the CDR3.

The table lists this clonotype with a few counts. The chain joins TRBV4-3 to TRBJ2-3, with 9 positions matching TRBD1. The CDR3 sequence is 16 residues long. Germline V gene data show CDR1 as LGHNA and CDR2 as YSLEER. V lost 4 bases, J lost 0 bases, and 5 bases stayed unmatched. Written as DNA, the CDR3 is TGCGCCAGCAGCCCCGGACAGGGGAGAAGCACAGATACGCAGTATTTT. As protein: CASSPGQGRSTDTQYF.

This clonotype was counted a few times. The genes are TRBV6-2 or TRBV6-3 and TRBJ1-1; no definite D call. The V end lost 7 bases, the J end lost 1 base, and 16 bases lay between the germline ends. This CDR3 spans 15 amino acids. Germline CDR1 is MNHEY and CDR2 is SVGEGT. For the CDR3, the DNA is TGTGCCAGCACTCCATGGTCTGCAAGGAACACTGAAGCTTTCTTT. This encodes CASTPWSARNTEAFF.

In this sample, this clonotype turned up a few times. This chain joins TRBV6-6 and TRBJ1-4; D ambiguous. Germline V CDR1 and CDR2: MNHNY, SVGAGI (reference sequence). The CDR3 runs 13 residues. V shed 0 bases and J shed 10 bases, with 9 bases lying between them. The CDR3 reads CASSYSKGSKLFF. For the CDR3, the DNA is TGTGCCAGCAGTTACTCGAAAGGTTCAAAACTGTTTTTT.

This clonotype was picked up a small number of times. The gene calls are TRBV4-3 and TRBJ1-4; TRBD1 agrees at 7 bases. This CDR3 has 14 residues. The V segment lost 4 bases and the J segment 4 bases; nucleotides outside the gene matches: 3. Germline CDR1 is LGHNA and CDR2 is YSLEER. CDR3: CASSPGQINEKLFF. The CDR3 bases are TGCGCCAGCAGCCCGGGACAGATTAATGAAAAACTGTTTTTT.

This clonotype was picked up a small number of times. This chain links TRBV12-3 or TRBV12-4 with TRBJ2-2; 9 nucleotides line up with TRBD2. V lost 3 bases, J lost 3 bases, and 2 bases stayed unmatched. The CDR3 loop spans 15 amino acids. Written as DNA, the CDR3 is TGTGCCAGCAGTTTTGGCGGGGGGGACACCGGGGAGCTGTTTTTT. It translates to CASSFGGGDTGELFF.

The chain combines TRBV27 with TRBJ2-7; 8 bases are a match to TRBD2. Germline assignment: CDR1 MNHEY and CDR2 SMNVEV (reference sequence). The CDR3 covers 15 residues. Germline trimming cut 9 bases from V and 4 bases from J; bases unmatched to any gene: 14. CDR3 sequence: CASSSGTRGTYEQYF. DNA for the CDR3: TGTGCCAGTAGCAGCGGGACTAGGGGCACATACGAGCAGTACTTC.

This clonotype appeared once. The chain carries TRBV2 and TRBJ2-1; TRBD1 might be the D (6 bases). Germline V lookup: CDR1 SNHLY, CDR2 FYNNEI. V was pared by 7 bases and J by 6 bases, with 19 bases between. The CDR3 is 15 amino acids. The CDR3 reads CASTPLGRGSNEQFF. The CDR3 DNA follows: TGTGCCAGCACGCCCTTAGGCAGGGGAAGCAATGAGCAGTTCTTC.

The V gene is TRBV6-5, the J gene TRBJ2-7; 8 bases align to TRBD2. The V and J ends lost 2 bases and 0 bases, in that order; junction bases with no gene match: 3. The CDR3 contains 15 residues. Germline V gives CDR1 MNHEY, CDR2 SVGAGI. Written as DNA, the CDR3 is TGTGCCAGCAGTTACGGTAGCGGGATCTCCTACGAGCAGTACTTC. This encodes CASSYGSGISYEQYF.

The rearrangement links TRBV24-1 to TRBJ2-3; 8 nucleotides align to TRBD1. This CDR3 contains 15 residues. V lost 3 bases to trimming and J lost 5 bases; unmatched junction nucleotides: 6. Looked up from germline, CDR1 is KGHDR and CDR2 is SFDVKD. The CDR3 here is CATSDRQGPLDTQYF. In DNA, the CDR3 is TGTGCCACCAGTGATCGACAGGGGCCCCTAGATACGCAGTATTTT.

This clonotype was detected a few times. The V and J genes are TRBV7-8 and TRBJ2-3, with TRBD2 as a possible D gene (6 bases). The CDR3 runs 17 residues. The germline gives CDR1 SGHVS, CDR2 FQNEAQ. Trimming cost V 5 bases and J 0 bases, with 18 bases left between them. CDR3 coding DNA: TGTGCCAGCAGCCATAAAAGGTTCGCGGGGAGCACAGATACGCAGTATTTT. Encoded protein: CASSHKRFAGSTDTQYF. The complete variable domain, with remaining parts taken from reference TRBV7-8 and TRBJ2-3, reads GAGVSQSPRYKVAKRGQDVALRCDPISGHVSLFWYQQALGQGPEFLTYFQNEAQLDKSGLPSDRFFAERPEGSVSTLKIQRTQQEDSAVYLCASSHKRFAGSTDTQYFGPGTRLTVL.

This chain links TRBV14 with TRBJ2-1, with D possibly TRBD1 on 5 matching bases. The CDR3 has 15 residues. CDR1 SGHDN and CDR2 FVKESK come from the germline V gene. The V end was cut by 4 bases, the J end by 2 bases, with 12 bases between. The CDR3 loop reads CASSRTGHTYNEQFF. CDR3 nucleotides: TGTGCCAGCAGCCGCACTGGACACACCTACAATGAGCAGTTCTTC.

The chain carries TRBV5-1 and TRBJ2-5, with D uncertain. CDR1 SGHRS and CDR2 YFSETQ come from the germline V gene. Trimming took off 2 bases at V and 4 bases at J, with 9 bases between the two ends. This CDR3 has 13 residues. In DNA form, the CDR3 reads TGCGCCAGCAGCTTCTTTGATGGAGAGACCCAGTACTTC. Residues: CASSFFDGETQYF.

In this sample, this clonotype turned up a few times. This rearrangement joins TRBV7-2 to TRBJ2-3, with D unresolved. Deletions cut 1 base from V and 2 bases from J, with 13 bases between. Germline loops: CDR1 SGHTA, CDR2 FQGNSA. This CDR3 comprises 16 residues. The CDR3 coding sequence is TGTGCCAGCAGCTTAGTCCGGACCCTGACCACAGATACGCAGTATTTT. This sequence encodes CASSLVRTLTTDTQYF.

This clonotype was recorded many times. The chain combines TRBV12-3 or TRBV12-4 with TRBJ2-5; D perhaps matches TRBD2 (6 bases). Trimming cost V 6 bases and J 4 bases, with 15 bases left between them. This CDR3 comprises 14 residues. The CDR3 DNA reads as TGTGCCAGCAGCTTAAGGGGAGGTGGAGAGACCCAGTACTTC. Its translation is CASSLRGGGETQYF.

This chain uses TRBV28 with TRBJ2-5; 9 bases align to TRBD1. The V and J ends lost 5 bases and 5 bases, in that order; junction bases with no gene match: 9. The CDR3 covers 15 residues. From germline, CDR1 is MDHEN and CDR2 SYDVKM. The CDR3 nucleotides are TGTGCCAGCAGTAACCCACAGGGGGCGTTGGAGACCCAGTACTTC. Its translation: CASSNPQGALETQYF.

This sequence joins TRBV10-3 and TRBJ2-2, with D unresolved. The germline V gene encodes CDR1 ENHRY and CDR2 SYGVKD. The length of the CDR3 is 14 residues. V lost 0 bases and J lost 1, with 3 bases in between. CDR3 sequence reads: CAISESWNTGELFF. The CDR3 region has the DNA TGTGCCATCAGTGAGTCGTGGAACACCGGGGAGCTGTTTTTT.

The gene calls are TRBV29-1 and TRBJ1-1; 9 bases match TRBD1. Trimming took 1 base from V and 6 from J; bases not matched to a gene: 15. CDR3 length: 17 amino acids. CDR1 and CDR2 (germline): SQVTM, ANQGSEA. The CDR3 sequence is CSVEVYTGGEVNPEAFF. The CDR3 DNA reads TGCAGCGTTGAAGTATATACAGGGGGCGAAGTTAACCCTGAAGCTTTCTTT.

CDR3 region: CASSRANGQSYEQYF. The CDR3 DNA is TGTGCCAGCAGCCGGGCCAACGGGCAATCCTACGAGCAGTACTTC. The chain recombines TRBV5-5 with TRBJ2-7; D is uncertain. This CDR3 is 15 amino acids long. V was trimmed by 4 bases and J by 1 base, leaving 15 bases between them. In germline, CDR1 is SGHKS, CDR2 YYEKEE (reference sequence).